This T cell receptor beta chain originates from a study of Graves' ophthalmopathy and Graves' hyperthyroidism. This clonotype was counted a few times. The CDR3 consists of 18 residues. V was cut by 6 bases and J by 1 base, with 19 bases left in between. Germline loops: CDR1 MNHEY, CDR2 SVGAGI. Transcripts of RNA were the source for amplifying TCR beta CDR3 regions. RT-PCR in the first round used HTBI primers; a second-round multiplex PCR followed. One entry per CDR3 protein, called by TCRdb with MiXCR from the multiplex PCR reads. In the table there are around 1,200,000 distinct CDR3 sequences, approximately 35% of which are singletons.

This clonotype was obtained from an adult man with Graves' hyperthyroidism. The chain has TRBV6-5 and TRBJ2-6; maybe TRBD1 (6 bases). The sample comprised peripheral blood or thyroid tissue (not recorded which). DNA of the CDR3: TGTGCCAGCAGAGATACAGGGCCGGTTTTGTCTGGGGCCAACGTCCTGACTTTC. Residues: CASRDTGPVLSGANVLTF.